A selection of T cell receptor beta chains follows, all from one sample in a study of blood T cells in healthy people across ages. MiXCR, applied by TCRdb to the 5' RACE reads, yields one record per CDR3 protein. The sample has fewer than 900,000 distinct CDR3 sequences, under 40% seen once. The specimen was blood. Receptor source: a man aged 18 to 30 in good health. Both conserved end residues are part of each CDR3. A D gene is named only where the DNA matches it firmly. Some rows mark clone size as missing; the rest say once, few, many or name a class of expanded clone.

length | size | J | V | D | DNA | CDR3
11 | few | TRBJ2-4 | TRBV2 | NA | TGTGCCAGCAGGACGGTGGGGATTCAGTACTTC | CASRTVGIQYF
14 | few | TRBJ2-5 | TRBV20-1 | NA | TGCAGTGCTTTTCCTAGGGCCCCGCAAGAGACCCAGTACTTC | CSAFPRAPQETQYF
17 | few | TRBJ1-1 | TRBV4-3 | TRBD1 | TGCGCCAGCAGCCAAGATGAAAGACAGGGGGCGAACACTGAAGCTTTCTTT | CASSQDERQGANTEAFF
15 | NA | TRBJ2-5 | TRBV15 | NA | TGTGCCACCAGCAGAGATCAGGGGAATCAAGAGACCCAGTACTTC | CATSRDQGNQETQYF
15 | few | TRBJ2-7 | TRBV7-6 | NA | TGTGCCAGCAGCTTAGGCACTAGTTCACAATCGGAGCAGTACTTC | CASSLGTSSQSEQYF
14 | many | TRBJ2-3 | TRBV10-3 | NA | TGTGCCATCAGTGTGACAGCTAGCACAGATACGCAGTATTTT | CAISVTASTDTQYF
16 | once | TRBJ2-1 | TRBV27 | NA | TGTGCCAGCAGTTTATCCTCCGCGGGAATGGTGGATGAGCAGTTCTTC | CASSLSSAGMVDEQFF
15 | few | TRBJ2-3 | TRBV9 | TRBD1 | TGTGCCAGCAGCGACCCAGGGGGCAATGAGGATACGCAGTATTTT | CASSDPGGNEDTQYF
17 | few | TRBJ2-6 | TRBV3-1 | NA | TGTGCCAGCACCCAAGTTAGTTCGAGCTCTGGGGCCAACGTCCTGACTTTC | CASTQVSSSSGANVLTF
12 | few | TRBJ1-2 | TRBV20-1 | TRBD1 | TGCAGTGCCGTGAGGGGGCGAGGAGGCTACACCTTC | CSAVRGRGGYTF
13 | few | TRBJ1-5 | TRBV6-1 | NA | TGTGCCAGCAGGGTGACATTTTATCAGCCCCAGCATTTT | CASRVTFYQPQHF
13 | NA | TRBJ1-1 | TRBV12-3/TRBV12-4 | NA | TGTGCCAGCAGCCTCGGGGGGGAGGCTGAAGCTTTCTTT | CASSLGGEAEAFF
15 | many | TRBJ1-2 | TRBV27 | NA | TGTGCCAGCAGTCTTCAGGGGCCACCTAACTATGGCTACACCTTC | CASSLQGPPNYGYTF
14 | few | TRBJ2-1 | TRBV7-6 | TRBD2 | TGTGCCAGCAGCTTAGACGAGGTAGCGGGTGAGCAGTTCTTC | CASSLDEVAGEQFF
13 | few | TRBJ2-3 | TRBV12-3/TRBV12-4 | NA | TGTGCCAGCGGCTCACAGGGTACAGATACGCAGTATTTT | CASGSQGTDTQYF
14 | NA | TRBJ2-3 | TRBV12-3/TRBV12-4 | NA | TGTGCCAGCAGTCTCTCCGTGGGAGCAGATGCGCAGTATTTT | CASSLSVGADAQYF
15 | NA | TRBJ1-5 | TRBV10-3 | NA | TGTGCCATCAGTGAGTCAGGCCCTGGGGATCAGCCCCAGCATTTT | CAISESGPGDQPQHF
15 | many | TRBJ2-5 | TRBV10-3 | NA | TGTGCCATCAGTGGGGGACTCCTTTCCCAAGAGACCCAGTACTTC | CAISGGLLSQETQYF
12 | NA | TRBJ2-7 | TRBV27 | NA | TGTGCCCTTCAAGGGGGCTCCTACGAGCAGTACTTC | CALQGGSYEQYF
16 | NA | TRBJ2-3 | TRBV4-1 | NA | TGCGCCAGCAGCCAAGTTCAAACCAACACGGGGGATACGCAGTATTTT | CASSQVQTNTGDTQYF
15 | few | TRBJ1-5 | TRBV4-3 | NA | TGCGCCAGCAGCCAAGATTTTAAAGGGGGGGAGGCCCAGCATTTT | CASSQDFKGGEAQHF
14 | few | TRBJ1-2 | TRBV20-1 | NA | TGCAGTGCTACTAAAGGTGGGACGTCGGAAGGCTACACCTTC | CSATKGGTSEGYTF
14 | NA | TRBJ2-1 | TRBV5-5 | TRBD1 | TGTGCCAGCAGCCAGATGCTCCGGGACAGGGGGCAGTTCTTC | CASSQMLRDRGQFF
15 | once | TRBJ1-6 | TRBV12-3/TRBV12-4 | NA | TGTGCCAGCAGTTTGGACAGCGGGGGATGGTCACCCCCCCACTTT | CASSLDSGGWSPPHF
14 | many | TRBJ2-1 | TRBV29-1 | NA | TGCAGCGTTGAAGGGAGGGGGGGAATCGATGAGCAGTTCTTC | CSVEGRGGIDEQFF
15 | NA | TRBJ1-1 | TRBV5-1 | NA | TGCACCAGCAGCTTGGAAGGGACCGAGAACACTGAAGCTTTCTTT | CTSSLEGTENTEAFF
15 | many | TRBJ2-1 | TRBV4-3 | TRBD1 | TGCGCCAGCAGCCAAGCCTTAGGGGGCTGGAATGAGCAGTTCTTC | CASSQALGGWNEQFF
15 | NA | TRBJ2-7 | TRBV6-6 | NA | TGTGCCAGCAGTTACCCTTCGACAGGTCCCCACGAGCAGTACTTC | CASSYPSTGPHEQYF
16 | NA | TRBJ2-3 | TRBV7-9 | TRBD2 | TGTGCCAGCAGCTTAGACTGGGGGGGACTCGGGGATACGCAGTATTTT | CASSLDWGGLGDTQYF
14 | once | TRBJ1-1 | TRBV7-9 | TRBD1 | TGTGCCAGCACAGAGGGGGCTGTGAACACTGAAGCTTTCTTT | CASTEGAVNTEAFF
12 | NA | TRBJ2-2 | TRBV7-9 | NA | TGTGCCAGCAGCCCTCGGGGGAGGGAGCTGTTTTTT | CASSPRGRELFF
14 | few | TRBJ1-2 | TRBV29-1 | NA | TGCAGCGTTGCAGATCCCAGGGTTAACTATGGCTACACCTTC | CSVADPRVNYGYTF
12 | NA | TRBJ1-1 | TRBV7-6 | NA | TGTGCCAGCAGCTTTTTAGACAGAGAAACTTTCTTT | CASSFLDRETFF
15 | NA | TRBJ1-1 | TRBV6-2/TRBV6-3 | NA | TGTGTCAGCAGTCATTCAGGGTCGGGTCGCACTGAAGCTTTCTTT | CVSSHSGSGRTEAFF
15 | few | TRBJ1-2 | TRBV9 | TRBD1 | TGTGCCAGCAGCGTATCCGGGACAGTAAACTATGGCTACACCTTC | CASSVSGTVNYGYTF
15 | few | TRBJ2-7 | TRBV19 | TRBD2 | TGTGCCAGTAGTATATCCGGGGGGGAACCTTACGAGCAGTACTTC | CASSISGGEPYEQYF
14 | NA | TRBJ1-5 | TRBV20-1 | NA | TGCAGTGCCTCTTCGGGGGGCGGCGATCAGCCCCAGCATTTT | CSASSGGGDQPQHF
12 | NA | TRBJ2-7 | TRBV12-3/TRBV12-4 | TRBD1 | TGTGCCAGCAGTTTTAGGGACAGAACGCAGTACTTC | CASSFRDRTQYF
15 | NA | TRBJ1-1 | TRBV29-1 | NA | TGCAGCGTAGTTGGGGGGGGTCCGTCGGATACTGAAGCTTTCTTT | CSVVGGGPSDTEAFF
14 | NA | TRBJ2-5 | TRBV27 | NA | TGTGCCAGCAGTTTGCAGGGGCACCAAGAGACCCAGTACTTC | CASSLQGHQETQYF
15 | few | TRBJ2-1 | TRBV29-1 | TRBD1 | TGCAGCGCTCTTTCAGACAGGGAACTCTACAATGAGCAGTTCTTC | CSALSDRELYNEQFF
15 | few | TRBJ2-7 | TRBV13 | NA | TGTGCCAGCAGCTTATTCCCCGGGGACCCCTACGAGCAGTACTTC | CASSLFPGDPYEQYF
13 | few | TRBJ2-5 | TRBV4-2 | NA | TGTGCCAGCAGCCAGGGGATTGCCGGTGAGCAGTACTTC | CASSQGIAGEQYF
17 | once | TRBJ2-1 | TRBV15 | NA | TGTGCCACCGGCAGAGATCGGGCGGAGAGCTCCTACAATGAGCAGTTCTTC | CATGRDRAESSYNEQFF
15 | few | TRBJ2-1 | TRBV4-3 | TRBD2 | TGCGCCAGCAGCCAAGGACTAGCGGCTTACAATGAGCAGTTCTTC | CASSQGLAAYNEQFF
15 | NA | TRBJ2-3 | TRBV5-1 | TRBD1 | TGCGCCAGCAGCTTGGAACAGGGGGCCACAGATACGCAGTATTTT | CASSLEQGATDTQYF
14 | few | TRBJ2-7 | TRBV10-3 | TRBD1 | TGTGCCATCAGAGCCGGGACAGGGGTGGACGAGCAGTACTTC | CAIRAGTGVDEQYF
18 | few | TRBJ2-1 | TRBV29-1 | TRBD1 | TGCAGCGTCACCGGGGGGACAGGGGTATTAAGCTCCTACAATGAGCAGTTCTTC | CSVTGGTGVLSSYNEQFF
16 | NA | TRBJ1-3 | TRBV7-2 | NA | TGTGCCAGCAGCTTAGGGGGGACATGGGCTGGAAACACCATATATTTT | CASSLGGTWAGNTIYF
15 | few | TRBJ1-6 | TRBV12-3/TRBV12-4 | TRBD1 | TGTGCCAGCAGTTCCCGCGGTGGACAGGAGTCACCCCTCCACTTT | CASSSRGGQESPLHF
16 | few | TRBJ1-6 | TRBV4-3 | TRBD1 | TGCGCCAGCAGCCAAGAGCAGACAGGGACACGGACACCCCTCCACTTT | CASSQEQTGTRTPLHF
12 | few | TRBJ1-5 | TRBV12-3/TRBV12-4 | NA | TGTGCCAGCAGTTTGGGCGACCGGCCCCAGCATTTT | CASSLGDRPQHF
21 | few | TRBJ1-2 | TRBV11-2 | TRBD1 | TGTGCCAGCAGCTTAATTTCCCCATCGACAGGGGACCTACCGAAAACCTATGGCTACACCTTC | CASSLISPSTGDLPKTYGYTF
15 | few | TRBJ1-4 | TRBV28 | NA | TGTGCCAGCAGTTCTCTTCAGACAACTAATGAAAAACTGTTTTTT | CASSSLQTTNEKLFF
13 | few | TRBJ1-1 | TRBV12-3/TRBV12-4 | NA | TGTGCCAGCAGTTTCTCCAGGGCCACTGAAGCTTTCTTT | CASSFSRATEAFF
15 | NA | TRBJ2-7 | TRBV5-1 | NA | TGCGCCAGCAGCTCCCCGGGCGGGGAGTACAATGAGCAGTACTTC | CASSSPGGEYNEQYF
16 | NA | TRBJ2-2 | TRBV5-5 | TRBD2 | TGTGCCAGCAGCTGGACCGGGACTAGCGGGAGAGGGGAGCTGTTTTTT | CASSWTGTSGRGELFF
17 | NA | TRBJ2-7 | TRBV10-3 | NA | TGTGCCATCAGTGAGCCCGAAACCGGGATGGTCTCCTACGAGCGGTACTTC | CAISEPETGMVSYERYF
11 | few | TRBJ2-2 | TRBV21-1 | NA | TGTGCCAGCACCCCCTCCGGGGAGCTGTTTTTT | CASTPSGELFF
13 | few | TRBJ2-4 | TRBV7-8 | NA | TGTGCCAGCAGCTTAGTCCGGGGAAACATTCAGTACTTC | CASSLVRGNIQYF